These T cell receptor beta chains were read from a single sample in a study of long-term antiretroviral therapy in people with HIV. Clones were read by immunoSEQ multiplex PCR, and TCRdb kept only the in-frame ones, dropping some. The sample includes about 25,000 clones, 65% to 90% of them seen just once. The sequences come from unsorted PBMCs, collected 1.2 years after starting antiretroviral therapy. The receptors come from a man over 45 with HIV. CDR3s include the opening cysteine and the closing phenylalanine or tryptophan.

length	V	CDR3
15	TRBV13	CASSFAGTGFEKLFF
14	TRBV2	CASIEDWGRYGYTF
15	TRBV27	CASSGEQGAYNEQFF
14	TRBV2	CASSRVGRGNEQFF
13	TRBV7-8	CASSFGGHTEAFF
13	TRBV7-8	CASSLEGFSEAFF
14	TRBV6-5	CASQSPRGPDEQFF
15	TRBV13	CASRLKGSYNSPLHF
15	TRBV5-1	CASSLGSGGTYEQYF
15	TRBV9	CASSPGLPQRTEAFF
16	TRBV10-1	CASSPHVPSNTGELFF